This TCR beta chain was retrieved from a study of blood T cells in healthy people across ages. Study results and caveats: Roughly linearly, TCR beta diversity per million T cells fell as age increased.

CDR1 MNHEY and CDR2 SMNVEV come from the germline V gene (reference sequence). The CDR3 loop spans 16 amino acids. After removal of 10 bases from V and 0 bases from J, the junction contained 12 bases not matched to a gene. Together with a sample-barcoded 5' primer, a J-beta primer mix was included in a second PCR lasting roughly 7 to 11 cycles. Template switching added a 12-random-nucleotide identifier to every cDNA molecule. Each CDR3 protein is one row after TCRdb ran MiXCR on the 5' RACE reads. The sample shows under 2,000,000 distinct CDR3 sequences, roughly 50% of them seen only once. The table lists this clonotype with a count of one. Its target is not known.

This clonotype originated in a woman aged 35 to 49 in good health. V usage is TRBV27 and J usage is TRBJ2-3, with 8 bases lining up with TRBD2. The sequencing input was blood. Here the CDR3 DNA reads TGTGCCAACAACACGTCGGGGGGGTATAGCACAGATACGCAGTATTTT. This sequence encodes CANNTSGGYSTDTQYF.